The 28 T cell receptor beta chains presented below share a single source sample, sequenced in a study of long-term antiretroviral therapy in people with HIV. Version v3.0 of the immunoSEQ assay ran at survey level. This table comes from immunoSEQ multiplex PCR, and its TCRdb copy is limited to in-frame clones, with some not included. This sample has 20,000 to 25,000 clones; around four fifths occur once, and the top ten carry roughly 15%. This material consisted of unsorted PBMCs, taken around 4.3 years after starting antiretroviral therapy. The source is a young man with HIV.

The rearrangement links TRBV1 to TRBJ2-7; the tabulated D call, TRBD1, remains unverified against the DNA. TRBV1 is deemed a pseudogene. The CDR3 covers 17 residues. The DNA of the CDR3 is TGCACCAGCAGCCAAGACGGAGGACAGAAGCCCTCCTACGAGCAGTACTTC. The encoded protein is CTSSQDGGQKPSYEQYF.

The genes are TRBV18 and TRBJ1-6, with D unclear. This CDR3 contains 15 residues. Trimming stripped 1 base from V and 8 bases from J, with 12 bases between. Germline assignment: CDR1 KGHSH and CDR2 LQKENI. CDR3 loop: CASSPRGGRDSPLHF. In DNA, the CDR3 is TGTGCCAGCTCACCACGGGGTGGTCGAGATTCACCCCTCCACTTT.

The chain uses TRBV30 and TRBJ1-2, with 12 bases that match TRBD1. V gave up 0 bases and J gave up 4 bases; unmatched junction bases: 6. The CDR3 covers 16 residues. The germline gives CDR1 GTSNPN, CDR2 SVGIG (reference sequence). For the CDR3, the DNA is TGTGCCTGGAGTGTAACCGGGACAGGGGGCCCCTATGGCTACACCTTC. It specifies CAWSVTGTGGPYGYTF.

This chain links TRBV30 with TRBJ1-1; 7 bases are a match to TRBD1. CDR3 length: 12 amino acids. The V and J ends lost 8 bases and 4 bases, in that order; junction bases with no gene match: 7. CDR1 and CDR2 from the germline V gene are GTSNPN and SVGIG (reference sequence). CDR3 amino acids: CAGPTGITEAFF. CDR3 sequence (DNA): TGTGCCGGCCCGACAGGGATCACTGAAGCTTTCTTT.

The chain employs TRBV6-5 and TRBJ1-4, with 7 bases that match TRBD1. In germline, CDR1 is MNHEY, CDR2 SVGAGI. Trimming removed 6 bases from V and 3 bases from J; junction bases left unmatched: 4. This CDR3 is 14 amino acids long. The CDR3 DNA reads TGTGCCAGCAGCTCCGGGACAGCTAATGAAAAACTGTTTTTT. Amino acids: CASSSGTANEKLFF.

This clone was observed a few times. The J gene is TRBJ1-6, the V gene TRBV5-4, with unresolved D. The germline V and J ends were trimmed by 4 bases and 7 bases, with 9 bases remaining between them. The CDR3 runs to 13 residues. The germline V gene encodes CDR1 SGHNT and CDR2 YYREEE (reference sequence). CDR3 loop: CASSRDGNSPLHF. The CDR3, as DNA: TGTGCCAGCAGCCGAGACGGGAATTCACCCCTCCACTTT.

This chain links TRBV28 with TRBJ2-7; tentative D call: TRBD2 (6 bases). This CDR3 has 16 amino acids. Trimming stripped 2 bases from V and 0 bases from J, with 14 bases between. CDR1 and CDR2 from the germline V gene are MDHEN and SYDVKM. The CDR3 nucleotides read TGTGCCAGCAGTTTAGTCAATAGCGGCTACTCCTACGAGCAGTACTTC. Protein: CASSLVNSGYSYEQYF.

By its share, this clone is medium-sized (0.01 to 0.1%). V usage is TRBV5-5 and J usage is TRBJ1-2; no reliable D call. Germline CDR1 reads SGHKS; CDR2 reads YYEKEE (reference sequence). V shed 0 bases and J shed 5 bases, with 14 bases lying between them. The CDR3 sequence is 15 residues long. CDR3 DNA: TGTGCCAGCAGCTTGGCCGTCCACTTTCGGTATGGCTACACCTTC. This sequence encodes CASSLAVHFRYGYTF.

The chain uses TRBV30 and TRBJ1-1, with D perhaps matching TRBD1 (6 bases). With 5 bases removed from V and 7 bases from J, the gap between germline ends came to 11 bases. The CDR3 spans 11 residues. The V gene's germline CDR1 is GTSNPN and CDR2 SVGIG (reference sequence). The CDR3 loop is CAWGGTIEAFF. The CDR3 nucleotides are TGTGCCTGGGGCGGGACAATTGAAGCTTTCTTT.

The chain combines TRBV5-1 with TRBJ2-5, with 7 bases lining up with TRBD2. J gave up 2 bases and V 6 bases, and 4 bases lay outside the gene matches. From germline, CDR1 is SGHRS and CDR2 YFSETQ. The CDR3 sequence is 13 residues long. The CDR3 spells CASNGAGQETQYF. The CDR3 region has the DNA TGCGCCAGCAACGGAGCGGGGCAAGAGACCCAGTACTTC.

The chain employs TRBV19 and TRBJ2-1; 10 nucleotides agree with TRBD2. Germline V gene sequence: CDR1 LNHDA, CDR2 SQIVND (reference sequence). The length of the CDR3 is 18 residues. V was clipped by 2 bases and J by 2 bases; unmatched bases: 9. CDR3 region: CASSILASGGHPYNEQFF. The CDR3 nucleotides read TGTGCCAGTAGTATACTGGCTAGCGGGGGCCACCCCTACAATGAGCAGTTCTTC.

This clone was recorded a few times. The rearrangement uses TRBV7-8 and TRBJ2-7; 10 bases line up with TRBD1. The length of the CDR3 is 14 residues. Germline loops: CDR1 SGHVS, CDR2 FQNEAQ. Unmatched junction bases numbered 0, after V lost 0 bases and J lost 4 bases. CDR3 bases: TGTGCCAGCAGCTTAGCGGACAGGGGGTACGAGCAGTACTTC. Translated, it gives CASSLADRGYEQYF.

The genes are TRBV6-1 and TRBJ1-2; D is perhaps TRBD1 (5 bases). This CDR3 has 13 amino acids. Germline V gives CDR1 MNHNS, CDR2 SASEGT. The V end was cut by 7 bases, the J end by 2 bases, with 11 bases between. For the CDR3, the DNA is TGTGCCAGCAACATAAGGGGAAACTATGGCTACACCTTC. Amino acids: CASNIRGNYGYTF.

The genes are TRBV5-6 and TRBJ2-3, with unresolved D. The V end was cut by 1 base, the J end by 5 bases, with 2 bases between. The length of the CDR3 is 11 residues. In germline, CDR1 is SGHDT, CDR2 YYEEEE. In DNA form, the CDR3 reads TGTGCCAGCAGCTTGAGAGATACGCAGTATTTT. As protein: CASSLRDTQYF.

V gene TRBV4-1 combines with J gene TRBJ2-1, with D tentatively TRBD2 (6 bases). V was pared by 1 base and J by 6 bases, with 13 bases between. Germline V gives CDR1 MGHRA, CDR2 YSYEKL. The CDR3 runs to 15 residues. CDR3 DNA: TGCGCCAGCAGCCAAGGACTAGTAGGTTTCAATGAGCAGTTCTTC. It specifies CASSQGLVGFNEQFF.

The chain employs TRBV15 and TRBJ1-3; D is unclear. The CDR3 has 16 amino acids. V lost 1 base to trimming and J lost 0 bases, with 10 bases between them. In germline, CDR1 is LNHNV, CDR2 YYDKDF (reference sequence). The CDR3: CATSRGTADSGNTIYF. In nucleotides, the CDR3 is TGTGCCACCAGCAGAGGAACGGCAGACTCTGGAAACACCATATATTTT.

The CDR3 loop reads CAWSVGVMNTEAFF. CDR3 DNA: TGTGCCTGGAGTGTCGGGGTTATGAACACTGAAGCTTTCTTT. J is TRBJ1-1 and V is TRBV30; D is uncertain. The CDR3 is made up of 14 amino acids. From germline, CDR1 is GTSNPN and CDR2 SVGIG (reference sequence). Trimming pared 0 bases from V and 0 bases from J, leaving 8 bases between.

The rearrangement joins TRBV19 to TRBJ2-7; TRBD1 matches at 7 bases. The V segment lost 5 bases and the J segment 7 bases; nucleotides outside the gene matches: 11. There are 14 residues in the CDR3. Germline V gene data show CDR1 as LNHDA and CDR2 as SQIVND (reference sequence). CDR3 region: CASSAPTGMREQYF. The CDR3 DNA reads as TGTGCCAGTAGTGCCCCGACAGGGATGCGGGAGCAGTACTTC.

This rearrangement joins TRBV6-5 to TRBJ2-5; D is possibly TRBD2 (5 bases). The CDR3 has 13 amino acids. With 6 bases removed from V and 5 bases from J, the gap between germline ends came to 13 bases. Germline CDR1 is MNHEY and CDR2 is SVGAGI. The DNA of the CDR3 is TGTGCCAGCAGATACGGAGGTGTCGAGACCCAGTACTTC. Translation: CASRYGGVETQYF.

The genes are TRBV27 and TRBJ1-1; D is undetermined. The CDR3 is 15 residues long. CDR1 and CDR2 (germline): MNHEY, SMNVEV (reference sequence). V was trimmed by 0 bases and J by 0 bases, leaving 8 bases between them. CDR3 loop: CASSLSPALNTEAFF. DNA of the CDR3: TGTGCCAGCAGTTTATCTCCGGCCTTGAACACTGAAGCTTTCTTT.

The chain carries TRBV7-3 and TRBJ1-1; 7 positions agree with TRBD1. Per germline, CDR1 SGHTA and CDR2 FQGTGA. This CDR3 comprises 15 residues. After removal of 4 bases from V and 0 bases from J, the junction contained 5 bases not matched to a gene. CDR3 protein: CASSSLTGLNTEAFF. The CDR3 DNA sequence: TGTGCCAGCAGCTCCTTGACAGGGTTGAACACTGAAGCTTTCTTT.

By share of the sample, this clone is medium-sized (0.01 to 0.1%). This rearrangement joins TRBV19 to TRBJ2-1; 7 nucleotides agree with TRBD2. The CDR3 sequence is 12 residues long. Germline loops: CDR1 LNHDA, CDR2 SQIVND (reference sequence). After removal of 5 bases from V and 8 bases from J, the junction contained 3 bases not matched to a gene. The CDR3 coding sequence is TGTGCCAGTAGTTGGACTAGACATGAGCAGTTCTTC. It specifies CASSWTRHEQFF.

The table lists this clone with a few counts. The chain combines TRBV4-1 with TRBJ2-7; tentatively, D is TRBD1 (5 bases). This CDR3 has 13 amino acids. In germline, CDR1 is MGHRA, CDR2 YSYEKL. The V and J ends lost 4 bases and 4 bases respectively, with 11 bases between them. The CDR3 DNA follows: TGCGCCAGCAGCCTCCCAGGGCGGTACGAGCAGTACTTC. It codes for CASSLPGRYEQYF.

The table lists this clone with a count of one. V gene TRBV9 combines with J gene TRBJ2-1, with 9 nucleotides matching TRBD2. The CDR3 loop spans 17 amino acids. The V gene end was trimmed by 0 bases and the J gene end by 5 bases; junction bases not matched to a gene: 9. In germline, CDR1 is SGDLS, CDR2 YYNGEE. DNA for the CDR3: TGTGCCAGCAGCGTAGCTGGGGCGGGGGGGCCCAACAATGAGCAGTTCTTC. Translating gives CASSVAGAGGPNNEQFF.

The chain is built from TRBV27 and TRBJ1-2; 7 bases match TRBD1. There are 15 residues in the CDR3. Germline V gene data show CDR1 as MNHEY and CDR2 as SMNVEV (reference sequence). V shed 5 bases and J 6 bases; nucleotides not matched to a gene: 12. CDR3 sequence (DNA): TGTGCCAGCAGTCTACAGGGCGACAGGGCGGATGGCTACACCTTC. Translation: CASSLQGDRADGYTF.

The chain combines TRBV27 with TRBJ2-5, with D perhaps being TRBD1 or TRBD2 (5 bases each). The germline V gene encodes CDR1 MNHEY and CDR2 SMNVEV (reference sequence). Trimming took 7 bases from V and 6 from J, leaving 15 bases between them. The CDR3 totals 13 residues. The CDR3 region is CASIPRGTQTQYF. DNA of the CDR3: TGTGCCAGCATCCCGAGGGGTACGCAGACCCAGTACTTC.

The chain is built from TRBV29-1 and TRBJ2-1; 12 bases fit TRBD2. The length of the CDR3 is 16 residues. Germline V gene sequence: CDR1 SQVTM, CDR2 ANQGSEA. V gave up 3 bases and J gave up 6 bases; unmatched junction bases: 9. The CDR3 sequence is CSVDVWASGGGNEQFF. The CDR3 coding sequence is TGCAGCGTTGATGTGTGGGCTAGCGGGGGGGGCAATGAGCAGTTCTTC.

The chain is built from TRBV7-2 and TRBJ2-7; 11 nucleotides align to TRBD1. Germline values: CDR1 SGHTA, CDR2 FQGNSA. The CDR3 is 15 amino acids. V was clipped by 7 bases and J by 2 bases; unmatched bases: 7. DNA of the CDR3: TGTGCCAGCAAAAATACGGGACAGGGGGCCTACGAGCAGTACTTC. It translates to CASKNTGQGAYEQYF.